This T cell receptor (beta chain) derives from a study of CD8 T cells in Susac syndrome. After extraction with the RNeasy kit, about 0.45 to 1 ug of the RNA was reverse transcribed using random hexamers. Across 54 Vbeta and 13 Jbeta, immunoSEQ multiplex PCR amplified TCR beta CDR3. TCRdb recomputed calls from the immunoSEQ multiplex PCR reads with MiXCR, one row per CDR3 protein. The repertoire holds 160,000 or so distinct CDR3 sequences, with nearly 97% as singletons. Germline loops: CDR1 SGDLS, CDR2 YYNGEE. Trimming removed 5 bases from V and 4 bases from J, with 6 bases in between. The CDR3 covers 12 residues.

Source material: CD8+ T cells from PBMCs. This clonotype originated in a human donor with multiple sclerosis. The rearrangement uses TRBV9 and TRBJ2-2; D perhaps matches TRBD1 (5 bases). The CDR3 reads CASRDTTGELFF. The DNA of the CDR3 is TGTGCCAGCAGGGACACCACCGGGGAGCTGTTTTTT. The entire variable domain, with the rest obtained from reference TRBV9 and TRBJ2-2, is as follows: DSGVTQTPKHLITATGQRVTLRCSPRSGDLSVYWYQQSLDQGLQFLIQYYNGEERAKGNILERFSAQQFPDLHSELNLSSLELGDSALYFCASRDTTGELFFGEGSRLTVL.